This T cell receptor (beta chain) was documented in a study of blood T cell repertoires in COVID-19. Study-level information: From the United States, Italy and Spain came samples of acute and convalescent COVID-19. PBMCs, B-cell-depleted T cells, or T cells were the source of the cDNA or gDNA that made up the material.

The authors' processing: The authors estimated nucleated cell counts from reference gene primer amplification. Clones were sequenced by immunoSEQ multiplex PCR, and TCRdb holds only the in-frame ones, with some missing. V and J calls and clone size are as listed in that table; D and trimming were resolved from the DNA. The table includes about 240,000 clones, more than 85% detected once. Germline-derived CDR1 and CDR2 are LNHDA and SQIVND (reference sequence). This CDR3 spans 14 amino acids. V was pared by 5 bases and J by 5 bases, with 5 bases of the junction left unmatched. The receptor was derived from a woman in her 70s with active or convalescent COVID-19. The chain couples TRBV19 to TRBJ2-2; 7 bases are a match to TRBD1. The material sequenced was peripheral blood. This chain's CDR3 is CASSVTGDTGELFF. Here the CDR3 DNA reads TGTGCCAGTAGTGTAACAGGGGATACCGGGGAGCTGTTTTTT.